Shown below are 26 T cell receptor beta chains from a single sample sequenced in a study of CD8+ T cells in alopecia areata. Extracted RNA was reverse transcribed, and the resulting cDNA served as sequencing template. Measured with immunoSEQ multiplex PCR; TCRdb has only the in-frame clones, and not every one. The repertoire holds around 120,000 clones, with around 50% as singletons. The sample taken for sequencing was NKG2D-low CD8+ T cells sorted from blood. These receptors were obtained from a human donor with alopecia areata.

This clone showed up just once. V gene TRBV9 combines with J gene TRBJ2-3; D remains ambiguous. This CDR3 is 13 amino acids long. Germline values: CDR1 SGDLS, CDR2 YYNGEE. Trimming pared 0 bases from V and 2 bases from J, leaving 4 bases between. DNA for the CDR3: TGTGCCAGCAGCGTAGTTGACACAGATACGCAGTATTTT. It encodes CASSVVDTDTQYF.

This sequence joins TRBV27 and TRBJ2-7; D is undetermined. Germline lookup yields CDR1 MNHEY and CDR2 SMNVEV (reference sequence). V lost 6 bases, J lost 2 bases, and 8 bases lay in between. The length of the CDR3 is 12 residues. This CDR3 is CASRDGPYEQYF. The DNA for the CDR3 is TGTGCCAGCAGAGACGGACCCTACGAGCAGTACTTC.

The gene calls are TRBV5-6 and TRBJ1-4, with unresolved D. This CDR3 region has 12 residues. Between the trimmed V and J ends, which lost 4 bases and 13 bases, there was a span of 14 bases. Per the germline V gene, CDR1 is SGHDT and CDR2 is YYEEEE. The CDR3 nucleotides read TGTGCCAGCAGCCCAAGTGCGGGAGGACTGTTTTTT. It translates to CASSPSAGGLFF. Full variable domain (outside the CDR3, taken from reference TRBV5-6 and TRBJ1-4): DAGVTQSPTHLIKTRGQQVTLRCSPKSGHDTVSWYQQALGQGPQFIFQYYEEEERQRGNFPDRFSGHQFPNYSSELNVNALLLGDSALYLCASSPSAGGLFFGSGTQLSVL.

Comments on this clone: The sample contains more than one DNA sequence encoding this CDR3. The V call is TRBV13, the J call TRBJ2-7; D remains unclear. CDR1 and CDR2 (germline): PRHDT, FYEKMQ (reference sequence). The CDR3 runs to 12 residues. Trimming shortened V by 5 bases and J by 1 base, and 6 bases separated the two germline ends. The CDR3 DNA reads as TGTGCCAGCAGCCTTGGGTCCTACGAGCAGTACTTC. Amino acid sequence: CASSLGSYEQYF.

This clone was recorded once. This chain uses TRBV30 with TRBJ2-7, with D perhaps TRBD2 (5 bases). The germline V and J ends were trimmed by 8 bases and 4 bases, with 12 bases remaining between them. Looked up from germline, CDR1 is GTSNPN and CDR2 is SVGIG (reference sequence). This CDR3 region has 11 residues. This chain's CDR3 is CAGSRGYEQYF. The DNA for the CDR3 is TGTGCCGGCTCTCGGGGTTACGAGCAGTACTTC. Full variable domain (missing parts from reference TRBV30 and TRBJ2-7): SQTIHQWPATLVQPVGSPLSLECTVEGTSNPNLYWYRQAAGRGLQLLFYSVGIGQISSEVPQNLSASRPQDRQFILSSKKLLLSDSGFYLCAGSRGYEQYFGPGTRLTVT.

V usage is TRBV28 and J usage is TRBJ1-2; D is ambiguous. Germline-derived CDR1 and CDR2 are MDHEN and SYDVKM. The V end was cut by 2 bases, the J end by 8 bases, with 12 bases between. CDR3 length: 13 amino acids. The DNA for the CDR3 is TGTGCCAGCAGTTTAGACGGCAGTCGCGGCTACACCTTC. Translated, it gives CASSLDGSRGYTF.

In its sample, this clone was seen a few times. The chain carries TRBV15 and TRBJ1-2; 8 bases are a match to TRBD1. CDR3 size: 18 residues. V gave up 4 bases and J gave up 3 bases; unmatched junction bases: 16. CDR1 and CDR2 (germline): LNHNV, YYDKDF (reference sequence). The CDR3 sequence: CATSKPTGAEPTDYGYTF. The CDR3 region has the DNA TGTGCCACCAGCAAACCGACAGGGGCGGAACCCACTGACTATGGCTACACCTTC.

The chain employs TRBV29-1 and TRBJ1-2; D remains ambiguous. V shed 7 bases and J shed 2 bases, with 11 bases lying between them. Germline loops: CDR1 SQVTM, CDR2 ANQGSEA. The CDR3 spans 12 residues. The DNA for the CDR3 is TGCAGCGCCCCTGGCCCCAACTATGGCTACACCTTC. It translates to CSAPGPNYGYTF.

The chain couples TRBV5-1 to TRBJ2-7; D remains ambiguous. The CDR3 is 14 amino acids. Germline loops: CDR1 SGHRS, CDR2 YFSETQ. V lost 4 bases to trimming and J lost 2 bases, with 13 bases between them. The CDR3: CASSPLGTTYEQYF. The CDR3 coding sequence is TGCGCCAGCAGCCCATTAGGCACCACCTACGAGCAGTACTTC.

This clone came up a few times. V and J are TRBV29-1 and TRBJ2-7, with 7 bases fitting TRBD2. Germline CDR1 and CDR2: SQVTM and ANQGSEA. The CDR3 covers 13 residues. J gave up 5 bases and V 4 bases, and 8 bases lay outside the gene matches. CDR3 DNA sequence: TGCAGCGTTGCCTGGCGGGAGTTCGACGAGCAGTACTTC. Its protein is CSVAWREFDEQYF.

The chain has TRBV4-1 and TRBJ2-1; a weak D match, TRBD2 (5 bases). The CDR3 is 12 amino acids. V dropped 6 bases and J dropped 9 bases, with 12 bases sitting between them. Germline CDR1 MGHRA, CDR2 YSYEKL. The CDR3 DNA reads as TGCGCCAGCAGGGGCCAGAGCGGTGAGCAGTTCTTC. Its translation: CASRGQSGEQFF.

This chain uses TRBV27 with TRBJ1-5; 7 bases align to TRBD1. The J segment lost 6 bases and the V segment lost 5 bases, leaving 7 bases of the junction unmatched. The germline gives CDR1 MNHEY, CDR2 SMNVEV (reference sequence). CDR3 length equals 14 residues. The CDR3 DNA reads as TGTGCCAGCAGTCCCAGGGGGGCGGGTCAGCCCCAGCATTTT. This gives the protein CASSPRGAGQPQHF.

The chain has TRBV29-1 and TRBJ1-2; a possible D gene is TRBD1 (5 bases). V was cut by 2 bases and J by 6 bases, with 19 bases left in between. The CDR3 is made up of 15 amino acids. Germline V gene sequence: CDR1 SQVTM, CDR2 ANQGSEA. DNA for the CDR3: TGCAGCGTTGAAATGCGGTGGGCAGGGTCGCATGGCTACACCTTC. It codes for CSVEMRWAGSHGYTF.

The rearrangement links TRBV7-2 to TRBJ2-3; D is unclear. This CDR3 contains 17 residues. The V end lost 2 bases, the J end lost 1 base, and 16 bases lay between the germline ends. Germline CDR1 is SGHTA and CDR2 is FQGNSA. For the CDR3, the DNA is TGTGCCAGCAGCTTAAAGGTCGGACGGCTGGGCACAGATACGCAGTATTTT. The encoded protein is CASSLKVGRLGTDTQYF. The full variable domain, its missing parts supplied by reference TRBV7-2 and TRBJ2-3, is GAGVSQSPSNKVTEKGKDVELRCDPISGHTALYWYRQSLGQGLEFLIYFQGNSAPDKSGLPSDRFSAERTGGSVSTLTIQRTQQEDSAVYLCASSLKVGRLGTDTQYFGPGTRLTVL.

Only a few counts were recorded for this clone. The V call is TRBV29-1, the J call TRBJ2-7; D is perhaps TRBD1 (5 bases). The germline V and J ends were trimmed by 6 bases and 9 bases, with 12 bases remaining between them. Germline V gene data show CDR1 as SQVTM and CDR2 as ANQGSEA. The CDR3 is 10 amino acids. For the CDR3, the DNA is TGCAGCGTAGACAGACCATCGCAGTACTTC. This encodes CSVDRPSQYF.

The chain is built from TRBV6-1 and TRBJ1-5, with D possibly TRBD1 on 5 matching bases. V lost 0 bases, J lost 5 bases, and 14 bases lay in between. The CDR3 runs 16 residues. The germline V gene has CDR1 MNHNS and CDR2 SASEGT. Here the CDR3 reads CASSEARGTGYQPQHF. As DNA, the CDR3 is TGTGCCAGCAGTGAAGCGCGGGGGACGGGGTATCAGCCCCAGCATTTT.

This clone was counted only a few times. The chain is built from TRBV29-1 and TRBJ2-5; D not resolved. The V and J ends lost 5 bases and 3 bases respectively, with 7 bases between them. The germline gives CDR1 SQVTM, CDR2 ANQGSEA. The CDR3 runs 11 residues. DNA for the CDR3: TGCAGCGTTCACAAAGAAGAGACCCAGTACTTC. Translation gives CSVHKEETQYF. Looking up the rest from reference TRBV29-1 and TRBJ2-5 gives the full variable domain: SAVISQKPSRDICQRGTSLTIQCQVDSQVTMMFWYRQQPGQSLTLIATANQGSEATYESGFVIDKFPISRPNLTFSTLTVSNMSPEDSSIYLCSVHKEETQYFGPGTRLLVL.

This chain connects TRBV5-6 to TRBJ2-1; TRBD2 is a possible D gene (5 bases). CDR1 is SGHDT, CDR2 YYEEEE, per germline. Trimming left V 5 bases short and J 9 bases short, with 12 bases between. The CDR3 runs 12 residues. This chain's CDR3 is CASRTGNREQFF. CDR3 DNA: TGTGCCAGCAGAACCGGGAATCGTGAGCAGTTCTTC.

The chain has TRBV5-1 and TRBJ2-7, with a tentative D call TRBD1 (5 bases). The V gene lost 3 bases and the J gene lost 5 bases, with 12 bases spanning the gap. CDR3 length: 13 residues. Germline V gene lookup returns CDR1 SGHRS and CDR2 YFSETQ. The CDR3 region is CASSYSQGNEQYF. CDR3 nucleotides: TGCGCCAGCAGCTACAGTCAGGGAAACGAGCAGTACTTC. Complete variable domain (other parts from reference TRBV5-1 and TRBJ2-7): KAGVTQTPRYLIKTRGQQVTLSCSPISGHRSVSWYQQTPGQGLQFLFEYFSETQRNKGNFPGRFSGRQFSNSRSEMNVSTLELGDSALYLCASSYSQGNEQYFGPGTRLTVT.

In its sample, this clone was seen a few times. DNA of the CDR3: TGTGCCAGCAGTTTGAACTACAGGGACGAGCAGTACTTC. Amino acid sequence: CASSLNYRDEQYF. The genes are TRBV28 and TRBJ2-7, with D perhaps matching TRBD1 (6 bases). The CDR3 is 13 residues long. CDR1 is MDHEN, CDR2 SYDVKM, per germline. Trimming took 3 bases from V and 5 from J, leaving 11 bases between them.

This sequence joins TRBV29-1 and TRBJ1-1; D not resolved. The V end lost 3 bases, the J end lost 6 bases, and 8 bases lay between the germline ends. The CDR3 contains 11 residues. In germline, CDR1 is SQVTM, CDR2 ANQGSEA. The CDR3 reads CSVEVRPEAFF. The DNA of the CDR3 is TGCAGCGTTGAGGTCCGGCCTGAAGCTTTCTTT.

A word on this clone: Other nucleotide sequences in the sample specify the same CDR3. This chain connects TRBV9 to TRBJ2-1; D call uncertain. From germline, CDR1 is SGDLS and CDR2 YYNGEE. Trimming took off 2 bases at V and 10 bases at J, with 7 bases between the two ends. The CDR3 length is 11 residues. The CDR3: CASSVGTEQFF. CDR3 DNA sequence: TGTGCCAGCAGCGTCGGAACCGAGCAGTTCTTC.

The chain has TRBV30 and TRBJ2-1; possible D gene TRBD1, 5 bases. Trimming shortened V by 7 bases and J by 4 bases, and 14 bases separated the two germline ends. The germline gives CDR1 GTSNPN, CDR2 SVGIG (reference sequence). This CDR3 region has 13 residues. The CDR3 spells CASTDIGYNEQFF. The CDR3, as DNA: TGTGCCTCTACGGACATAGGGTACAATGAGCAGTTCTTC.

The V and J genes are TRBV20-1 and TRBJ2-1, with no clear D. Germline lookup yields CDR1 DFQATT and CDR2 SNEGSKA (reference sequence). V dropped 5 bases and J dropped 9 bases, with 8 bases sitting between them. The CDR3 is 10 amino acids. CDR3: CSASDGEQFF. The CDR3 coding sequence is TGCAGTGCTTCTGACGGTGAGCAGTTCTTC.

CDR3 residues: CASSVGGGAYNEQFF. CDR3 in DNA: TGTGCCAGCAGTGTGGGCGGGGGGGCCTACAATGAGCAGTTCTTC. V and J are TRBV25-1 and TRBJ2-1, with TRBD2 matching 9 bases. The CDR3 spans 15 residues. Germline V lookup: CDR1 MGHDK, CDR2 SYGVNS. J lost 2 bases, V lost 4 bases, and 3 bases had no gene match.

Only a few counts were recorded for this clone. V gene TRBV6-1 combines with J gene TRBJ2-3; TRBD2 matches 13 bases. V dropped 4 bases and J dropped 4; count of bases not matched to a gene: 2. The CDR3 runs 15 residues. Germline-derived CDR1 and CDR2 are MNHNS and SASEGT. CDR3 residues: CASSGTSGGADTQYF. The CDR3 coding sequence is TGTGCCAGCAGTGGTACTAGCGGGGGGGCAGATACGCAGTATTTT.